This TCR beta chain is from a study of blood T cell repertoires in COVID-19 (dated by TCRdb to the early 2020s). Broadly, across the study: The collaborator samples originated in the United States, Italy and Spain and spanned the acute and convalescent phases of COVID-19. The material from the prospective study consisted of cDNA or gDNA derived from T cells, B-cell-depleted T cells, or PBMCs. Deeply sampled blood TCRbeta repertoires from subjects exposed to, actively infected with, or recovered from COVID-19 were included in the dataset. The repertoires were released in a freely available public database intended as a resource for research on the immune response to SARS-CoV-2. Samples came from the ongoing ImmuneRACE study (first 160 participants) plus 1,254 subjects from 6 global collaborators. Nearly every sample came with metadata listing a de-identified subject ID, COVID-19 status, age in years and sex. Where HLA class I and class II types were available, the types were taken from metadata supplied by the sample provider, not from assay-based typing.

TCRbeta CDR3 regions were amplified from genomic DNA by means of the immunoSEQ Assay, a bias-controlled multiplex PCR. As for the original processing: Nucleated cell counts per sample were estimated from amplification of reference gene primers within the assay. To quantify the absolute abundance of each unique TCRbeta CDR3 rearrangement, sequence reads were collapsed and filtered. Productive Simpson clonality was computed per sample as the square root of Simpson's diversity index over productive rearrangements. Held by TCRdb, this immuneACCESS table contains in-frame sequences only and omits some clones. Under half of the omission traces to an unresolved V gene where checked; the cause of the rest is unknown. V, J and clone size reflect that table, while D and trimming were determined from the DNA. The sample includes about 330,000 clones, with around 89% observed a single time. The ten largest clonotypes hold roughly 4% of the sample.

Each collaborating institution followed its own protocols to collect whole blood in K2EDTA tubes. For TCRbeta analysis, collaborators shipped samples as frozen whole blood, isolated PBMCs, or DNA extracted from either of those sample types. About this clone: This receptor's antigen is unknown. No per-base quality is available; no much larger clone lies one base away. Other nucleotide sequences in the sample specify the same CDR3.

Here is what the overall study found, with its caveats: How much clinical and demographic metadata was included differed by source and by participant, and the metadata was provided uncurated.

V is shortened by 0 bases, J by 2 bases, and the region joining them spans 8 bases. Taken from the germline V gene (reference sequence), the CDR1 and CDR2 loops are GTSNPN and SVGIG. Measured from the cysteine to the phenylalanine, the CDR3 is 14 residues long. Only CDR3 DNA is held: 42 bases, read in frame from base 1. This clonotype was obtained from a woman in her forties or fifties with active or convalescent COVID-19. Sequenced sample: peripheral blood. The rearrangement joined TRBV30 to TRBJ1-5, and perhaps TRBD1 as D gene, on 5 matching bases. The DNA sequence is given as TGTGCCTGGAGTGTTGGGGGGGGCAATCAGCCCCAGCATTTT. It translates to CAWSVGGGNQPQHF.